This T cell receptor (beta chain) was captured in a study of beta chain features in type 1 diabetes. Sequencing targeted expressed TCRB transcripts, as all isolated RNA had been reverse transcribed. The table came from immunoSEQ multiplex PCR; TCRdb's copy has only in-frame clones and leaves some out. This sample carries almost 350,000 clones, 7.5% to 9% of them seen once, and the ten largest clones take less than 0.45%. The clonotype originates from a woman aged 18-29 years in good health. Sequenced sample: central memory CD4+ T cells from blood.

This chain's CDR3 is CASSLIRDQPQHF. The CDR3 nucleotides read TGTGCCAGCAGCTTGATACGGGATCAGCCCCAGCATTTT. The V and J genes are TRBV5-8 and TRBJ1-5; D ambiguous. The length of the CDR3 is 13 residues. Trimming took 1 base from V and 5 from J, leaving 7 bases between them. Germline CDR1 is SGHTS and CDR2 is YDEGEE.